Given below is one TCR beta chain in context. Antigen specificity is unknown. None of the donors, who were healthy HIV-negative adults, had recently had acute infections or vaccinations. These data belong to a study of shared clonotypes between healthy human individuals. Study-wide results and limits: Richness estimates generally favored naive over memory subsets.

V gave up 1 base and J gave up 2 bases; unmatched junction bases: 4. This CDR3 is built from 15 residues. Germline assignment: CDR1 MGHDK and CDR2 SYGVNS. Produced via immunoSEQ multiplex PCR; TCRdb's table is partial and in-frame only. The sample lists approximately 1.5 million clones; approximately 98.5% were seen once. Sequencing input: naive CD4+ T cells sorted from blood. Subset defined: CD45RA+ positively selected. This clonotype was obtained from a man aged 25-45 years in good health. The J gene is TRBJ1-2, the V gene TRBV25-1; 7 bases are shared with TRBD1. The DNA of the CDR3 is TGTGCCAGCAGTGAATCAGCGGGACAGAACTATGGCTACACCTTC. Translated: CASSESAGQNYGYTF.